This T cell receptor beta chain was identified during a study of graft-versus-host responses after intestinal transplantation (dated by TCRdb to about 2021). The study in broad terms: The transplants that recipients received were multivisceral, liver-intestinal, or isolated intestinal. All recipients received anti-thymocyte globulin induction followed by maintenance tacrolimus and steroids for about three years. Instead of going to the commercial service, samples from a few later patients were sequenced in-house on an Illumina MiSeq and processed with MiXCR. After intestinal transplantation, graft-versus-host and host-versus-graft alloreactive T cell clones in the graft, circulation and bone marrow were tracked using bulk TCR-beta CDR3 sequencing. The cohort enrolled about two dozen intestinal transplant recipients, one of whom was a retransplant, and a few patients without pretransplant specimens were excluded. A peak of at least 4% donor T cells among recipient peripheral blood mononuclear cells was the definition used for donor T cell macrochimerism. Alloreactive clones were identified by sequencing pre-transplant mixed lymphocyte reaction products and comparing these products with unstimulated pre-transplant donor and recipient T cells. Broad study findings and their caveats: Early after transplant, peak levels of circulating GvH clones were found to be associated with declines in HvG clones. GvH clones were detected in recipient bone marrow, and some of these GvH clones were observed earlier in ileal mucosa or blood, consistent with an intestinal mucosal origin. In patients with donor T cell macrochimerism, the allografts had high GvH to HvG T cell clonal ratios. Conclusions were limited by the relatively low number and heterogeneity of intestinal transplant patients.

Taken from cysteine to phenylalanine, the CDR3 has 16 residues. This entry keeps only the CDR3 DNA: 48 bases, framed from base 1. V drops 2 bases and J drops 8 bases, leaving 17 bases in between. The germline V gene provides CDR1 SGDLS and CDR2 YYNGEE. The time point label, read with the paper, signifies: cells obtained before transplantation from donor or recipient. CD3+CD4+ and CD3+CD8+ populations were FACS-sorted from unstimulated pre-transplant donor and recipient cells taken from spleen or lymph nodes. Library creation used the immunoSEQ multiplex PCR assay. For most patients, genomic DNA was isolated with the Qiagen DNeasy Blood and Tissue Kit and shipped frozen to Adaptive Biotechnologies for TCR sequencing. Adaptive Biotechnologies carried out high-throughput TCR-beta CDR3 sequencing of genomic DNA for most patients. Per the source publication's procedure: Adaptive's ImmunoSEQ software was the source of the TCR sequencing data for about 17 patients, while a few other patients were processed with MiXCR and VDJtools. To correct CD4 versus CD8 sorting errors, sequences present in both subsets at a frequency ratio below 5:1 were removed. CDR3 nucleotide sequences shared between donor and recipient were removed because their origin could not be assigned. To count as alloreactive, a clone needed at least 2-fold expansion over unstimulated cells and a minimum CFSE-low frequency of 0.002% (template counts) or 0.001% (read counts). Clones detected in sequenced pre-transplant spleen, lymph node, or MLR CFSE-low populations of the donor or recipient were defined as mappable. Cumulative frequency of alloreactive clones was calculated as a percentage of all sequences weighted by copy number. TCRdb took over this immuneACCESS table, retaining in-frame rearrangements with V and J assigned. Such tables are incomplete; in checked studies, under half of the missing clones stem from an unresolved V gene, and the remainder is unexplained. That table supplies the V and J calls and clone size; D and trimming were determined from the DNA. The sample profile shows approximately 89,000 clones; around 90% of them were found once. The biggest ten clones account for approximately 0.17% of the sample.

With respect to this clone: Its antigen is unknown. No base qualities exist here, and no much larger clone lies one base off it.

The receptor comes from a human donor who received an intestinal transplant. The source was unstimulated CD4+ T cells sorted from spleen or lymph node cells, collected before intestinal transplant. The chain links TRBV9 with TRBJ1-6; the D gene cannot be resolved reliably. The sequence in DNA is TGTGCCAGCAGCGTGACGGAGGTTGGAGGAGATTCACCCCTCCACTTT. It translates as CASSVTEVGGDSPLHF.